This T cell receptor beta chain was captured in a study of T cell clonotyping in hematopoietic cell transplantation. CDR3 length equals 11 residues. V dropped 6 bases and J dropped 9; count of bases not matched to a gene: 3. Germline V gene sequence: CDR1 SNHLY, CDR2 FYNNEI. Blood collection times were about day -28 and days 30, 100, 180 posttransplant. Clones were read by immunoSEQ multiplex PCR, and TCRdb kept only the in-frame ones, dropping some. In the table there are roughly 29,000 clones, about 93% of which are singletons. Details on this clone: Its specificity is not known.

General observations from the study: Pathologically expanded recipient clonotypes increased progressively from day 30 to day 180 as diversity fell. Broader posttransplant TCR repertoire diversity was predicted by graft donor and pretransplant recipient Inverse Simpson Index values.

The TCR was taken from a female patient aged 50-59 years who had an allogeneic stem cell transplant from a related donor, so the T cells may come from the graft donor. Some clones in this sample may be carry-over from other donors' samples. The chain combines TRBV2 with TRBJ1-2; 8 bases align to TRBD1. The specimen comprised PBMCs, sampled 100 days after allogeneic stem cell transplant. CDR3 amino acids: CASRGQVSYTF. As DNA, the CDR3 is TGTGCCAGCAGGGGACAGGTTAGCTACACCTTC.